This T cell receptor (beta chain) comes out of a study of cytomegalovirus exposure and HLA in healthy donors. Whole-study findings and limits: When analyzed later, a missense DCLRE1C variant was found to be linked to TCR beta V- and J-gene trimming. From TCR beta sequences, most subjects' HLA-A and HLA-B alleles were reportedly predicted accurately.

The PCR contained 60 Vbeta and 13 Jbeta primers. TCRdb's table, derived via immunoSEQ multiplex PCR, lists solely in-frame clones and lacks some. The sample lists about 110,000 clones; roughly four fifths were seen once. The CDR3 length is 15 residues. With V trimmed by 5 bases and J by 9 bases, 13 bases remained unmatched. Germline V gene lookup returns CDR1 SEHNR and CDR2 FQNEAQ (reference sequence). This clone was seen only a few times. Its antigen is not identified. V usage is TRBV7-9 and J usage is TRBJ2-4; 7 bases fit TRBD1. Sequencing input: PBMCs. This receptor was identified in a man aged 55 to 70 in good health and CMV-seronegative. The CDR3 spells CASSAIGGPGIIQYF. The CDR3 DNA is TGTGCCAGCAGCGCAATAGGGGGCCCAGGAATCATTCAGTACTTC.